This T cell receptor beta chain appears in the sequencing data of a study of blood T cell repertoires in COVID-19. TCRdb's copy holds only in-frame clones and misses some; the assay was immunoSEQ multiplex PCR. The sample contains nearly 25,000 clones, 65% to 75% of which appear only once. This clone was found once. Trimming cost V 3 bases and J 2 bases, with 4 bases left between them. The CDR3 contains 12 residues. CDR1 is SGDLS, CDR2 YYNGEE, per germline. Sequenced sample: peripheral blood. The TCR originated in a man between 50 and 59 years old with COVID-19, enrolled during active disease. This chain uses TRBV9 with TRBJ2-3; no clear D. The CDR3 DNA sequence: TGTGCCAGCAGCGCCTACACAGATACGCAGTATTTT. This translates into CASSAYTDTQYF. Filled out from reference TRBV9 and TRBJ2-3, the complete variable domain reads DSGVTQTPKHLITATGQRVTLRCSPRSGDLSVYWYQQSLDQGLQFLIQYYNGEERAKGNILERFSAQQFPDLHSELNLSSLELGDSALYFCASSAYTDTQYFGPGTRLTVL.